The 4 T cell receptor beta chains in this list originate from one sample, sequenced in a study of T-cell memory formation after mild COVID-19. TCRdb re-derived calls from the 5' RACE reads in MiXCR, one entry per CDR3 protein. The profile covers fewer than 250,000 distinct CDR3 sequences, with 27% appearing a single time and over 9.5% taken by the ten largest. The specimen was PBMCs or a T cell subset sorted from them (not recorded which). The receptors here all came from an adult woman who had mild COVID-19 (a few samples of this study predate the infection). Cell type and time point are not known.

The chain links TRBV10-3 to TRBJ2-7; 9 bases match TRBD1. This CDR3 spans 13 amino acids. The V and J ends lost 10 bases and 5 bases, in that order; junction bases with no gene match: 9. The germline gives CDR1 ENHRY, CDR2 SYGVKD. CDR3 DNA sequence: TGTGCCAGCCGGGACAGGGCTTCCAACGAGCAGTACTTC. It specifies CASRDRASNEQYF.

The chain uses TRBV29-1 and TRBJ2-5, with 8 positions matching TRBD1. This CDR3 spans 14 amino acids. After removal of 1 base from V and 4 bases from J, the junction contained 5 bases not matched to a gene. Germline V gene lookup returns CDR1 SQVTM and CDR2 ANQGSEA. The CDR3 loop reads CSVEATGQAETQYF. In DNA, the CDR3 is TGCAGCGTTGAAGCGACGGGACAGGCAGAGACCCAGTACTTC.

This clonotype has ten or more counts. J is TRBJ2-7 and V is TRBV7-6; D is undetermined. V was clipped by 4 bases and J by 1 base, with 11 bases between them. The germline gives CDR1 SGHVS, CDR2 FNYEAQ. The CDR3 length is 14 residues. CDR3 sequence: CASSSAQHSYEQYF. CDR3 coding DNA: TGTGCCAGCAGCTCCGCCCAGCATTCCTACGAGCAGTACTTC. The variable domain in full, with the rest retrieved from reference TRBV7-6 and TRBJ2-7, is GAGVSQSPRYKVTKRGQDVALRCDPISGHVSLYWYRQALGQGPEFLTYFNYEAQQDKSGLPNDRFSAERPEGSISTLTIQRTEQRDSAMYRCASSSAQHSYEQYFGPGTRLTVT.

This clonotype was recorded a few times. The genes are TRBV29-1 and TRBJ2-3, with D perhaps given as TRBD1 or TRBD2 (5 bases each). V shed 3 bases and J shed 5 bases, with 12 bases lying between them. There are 13 residues in the CDR3. CDR1 and CDR2 (germline): SQVTM, ANQGSEA. The CDR3 sequence: CSVDVPGGDTQYF. In DNA form, the CDR3 reads TGCAGCGTTGACGTCCCTGGGGGAGATACGCAGTATTTT.